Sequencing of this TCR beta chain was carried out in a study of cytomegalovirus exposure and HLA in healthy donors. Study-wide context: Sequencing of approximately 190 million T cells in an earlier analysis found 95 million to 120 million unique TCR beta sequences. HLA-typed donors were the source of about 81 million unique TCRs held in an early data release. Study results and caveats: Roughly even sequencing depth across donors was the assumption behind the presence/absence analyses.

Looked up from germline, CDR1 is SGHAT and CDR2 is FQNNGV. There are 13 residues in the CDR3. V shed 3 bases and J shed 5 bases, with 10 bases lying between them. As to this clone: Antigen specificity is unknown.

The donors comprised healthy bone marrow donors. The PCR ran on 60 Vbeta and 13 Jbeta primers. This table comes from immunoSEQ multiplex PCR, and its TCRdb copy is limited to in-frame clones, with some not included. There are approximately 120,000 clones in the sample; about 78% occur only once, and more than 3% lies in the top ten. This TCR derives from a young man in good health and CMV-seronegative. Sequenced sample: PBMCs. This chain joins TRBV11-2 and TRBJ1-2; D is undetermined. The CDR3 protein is CASSLAASYGYTF. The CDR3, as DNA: TGTGCCAGCAGCTTGGCCGCCTCATATGGCTACACCTTC.